The next 26 T cell receptor beta chains were all read from a single sample in a study of T cell changes during pregnancy in multiple sclerosis. Profiled with immunoSEQ multiplex PCR; TCRdb holds only in-frame clones, not every one. This table holds approximately 99,000 clones, 93% found once. The starting material was peripheral blood, obtained after pregnancy. These receptors all stem from a female donor with multiple sclerosis, enrolled in a pregnancy study.

The rearrangement uses TRBV5-6 and TRBJ2-4, with 7 bases fitting TRBD1. CDR1 is SGHDT and CDR2 is YYEEEE in the germline V gene. Germline trimming cut 2 bases from V and 7 bases from J; bases unmatched to any gene: 12. This CDR3 is built from 16 residues. DNA for the CDR3: TGTGCCAGCAGCTTTGGTTGGCAGGGGGTACGGAACATTCAGTACTTC. It codes for CASSFGWQGVRNIQYF. The entire variable domain, with the rest obtained from reference TRBV5-6 and TRBJ2-4, is as follows: DAGVTQSPTHLIKTRGQQVTLRCSPKSGHDTVSWYQQALGQGPQFIFQYYEEEERQRGNFPDRFSGHQFPNYSSELNVNALLLGDSALYLCASSFGWQGVRNIQYFGAGTRLSVL.

This clone was picked up a small number of times. The chain carries TRBV30 and TRBJ2-2; tentative D call: TRBD2 (7 bases). The germline V gene encodes CDR1 GTSNPN and CDR2 SVGIG (reference sequence). Trimming removed 0 bases from V and 6 bases from J, with 8 bases in between. The CDR3 extends over 13 amino acids. CDR3 amino acids: CAWSVGGAGELFF. The CDR3 DNA sequence: TGTGCCTGGAGTGTAGGGGGGGCCGGGGAGCTGTTTTTT.

The genes are TRBV28 and TRBJ2-5; 8 bases are shared with TRBD2. Germline CDR1 and CDR2: MDHEN and SYDVKM. The length of the CDR3 is 17 residues. J was trimmed by 6 bases and V by 5 bases; bases with no gene match: 17. As DNA, the CDR3 is TGTGCCAGCAGTGAAGGAGCGGGAGTGGCGTTAGGGAAGACCCAGTACTTC. This codes for CASSEGAGVALGKTQYF.

This chain uses TRBV28 with TRBJ2-3; 10 bases match TRBD2. The V segment lost 6 bases and the J segment 3 bases; nucleotides outside the gene matches: 6. CDR3 size: 15 residues. Germline V gene lookup returns CDR1 MDHEN and CDR2 SYDVKM. CDR3 sequence reads: CASSPSGSRTDTQYF. In nucleotides, the CDR3 is TGTGCCAGCAGCCCTAGCGGGAGCAGAACAGATACGCAGTATTTT.

The chain couples TRBV2 to TRBJ2-1; weak D call: TRBD1 (5 bases). This CDR3 spans 15 amino acids. Trimming stripped 4 bases from V and 0 bases from J, with 10 bases between. CDR1 and CDR2 from the germline V gene are SNHLY and FYNNEI. CDR3 sequence reads: CASSGQSRSYNEQFF. Written as DNA, the CDR3 is TGTGCCAGCAGTGGACAGTCCCGCTCCTACAATGAGCAGTTCTTC. Full variable domain (rest looked up from reference TRBV2 and TRBJ2-1): EPEVTQTPSHQVTQMGQEVILRCVPISNHLYFYWYRQILGQKVEFLVSFYNNEISEKSEIFDDQFSVERPDGSNFTLKIRSTKLEDSAMYFCASSGQSRSYNEQFFGPGTRLTVL.

This rearrangement joins TRBV29-1 to TRBJ1-2, with D perhaps TRBD1 (6 bases). Between the trimmed V and J ends, which lost 6 bases and 3 bases, there was a span of 14 bases. Germline V gives CDR1 SQVTM, CDR2 ANQGSEA. There are 13 residues in the CDR3. The CDR3 reads CSVGTGNDYGYTF. In nucleotides, the CDR3 is TGCAGCGTCGGCACAGGGAACGACTATGGCTACACCTTC.

This chain joins TRBV11-3 and TRBJ2-1; a possible D gene is TRBD1 (6 bases). CDR3 length: 16 amino acids. Trimming shortened V by 5 bases and J by 0 bases, and 14 bases separated the two germline ends. Germline V CDR1 and CDR2: SGHNT, YENEEA. CDR3 in DNA: TGTGCCAGCAGCCTCAGCAGGGGAGCCTCCTACAATGAGCAGTTCTTC. Protein: CASSLSRGASYNEQFF.

This chain joins TRBV14 and TRBJ1-1; D possibly corresponds to TRBD1 (5 bases). V was pared by 4 bases and J by 0 bases, with 9 bases between. Germline CDR1 reads SGHDN; CDR2 reads FVKESK. The CDR3 length is 14 residues. The CDR3 region has the DNA TGTGCCAGCAGCCCCTCAGGGATGAACACTGAAGCTTTCTTT. Its protein is CASSPSGMNTEAFF.

The chain has TRBV7-2 and TRBJ1-4, with a tentative D call TRBD1 (6 bases). The CDR3 spans 15 residues. V lost 4 bases to trimming and J lost 8 bases, with 17 bases between them. Germline V CDR1 and CDR2: SGHTA, FQGNSA. CDR3: CASSSTGTAREKLFF. The CDR3 DNA reads TGTGCCAGCAGCTCAACAGGGACCGCTCGGGAAAAACTGTTTTTT.

The genes are TRBV10-3 and TRBJ2-1, with 8 bases aligning to TRBD1. Germline trimming cut 6 bases from V and 3 bases from J; bases unmatched to any gene: 4. The CDR3 covers 14 residues. Germline CDR1 reads ENHRY; CDR2 reads SYGVKD. Here the CDR3 reads CAIRPGQGYNEQFF. In nucleotides, the CDR3 is TGTGCCATCAGGCCCGGACAGGGCTACAATGAGCAGTTCTTC.

This clone is a singleton in its sample. This chain joins TRBV28 and TRBJ2-5, with D possibly matching TRBD2 (6 bases). The V and J ends lost 6 bases and 9 bases respectively, with 20 bases between them. CDR3 size: 14 residues. CDR1 is MDHEN, CDR2 SYDVKM, per germline. CDR3 in DNA: TGTGCCAGCAGCCCTCGGGAGACCCGGAAGGCCCAGTACTTC. It yields the protein CASSPRETRKAQYF. Drawing the rest from reference TRBV28 and TRBJ2-5, the complete variable domain is DVKVTQSSRYLVKRTGEKVFLECVQDMDHENMFWYRQDPGLGLRLIYFSYDVKMKEKGDIPEGYSVSREKKERFSLILESASTNQTSMYLCASSPRETRKAQYFGPGTRLLVL.

The chain links TRBV6-1 to TRBJ2-7; 10 nucleotides match TRBD1. The V gene's germline CDR1 is MNHNS and CDR2 SASEGT. V dropped 5 bases and J dropped 12; count of bases not matched to a gene: 13. This CDR3 contains 14 residues. As DNA, the CDR3 is TGTGCCAGCAGTTCGGGGACAGGGGCGGTTAATGCGTACTTC. Residues: CASSSGTGAVNAYF.

In this sample, this clone turned up once. This chain connects TRBV11-3 to TRBJ2-2; D unclear. Trimming left V 3 bases short and J 6 bases short, with 8 bases between. Germline CDR1 SGHNT, CDR2 YENEEA. This CDR3 spans 13 amino acids. The chain's CDR3 is CASSFSAAGELFF. In nucleotides, the CDR3 is TGTGCCAGCAGCTTTTCGGCGGCCGGGGAGCTGTTTTTT.

The chain links TRBV6-1 to TRBJ2-5, with a possible D match to TRBD1 (5 bases). CDR3 length: 15 amino acids. Per the germline V gene, CDR1 is MNHNS and CDR2 is SASEGT. V lost 5 bases to trimming and J lost 2 bases, with 15 bases between them. The CDR3 region has the DNA TGTGCCAGCAGTTCCCCTCGGGCAGGGCAAGAGACCCAGTACTTC. Translating it yields CASSSPRAGQETQYF.

This chain joins TRBV7-8 and TRBJ1-2, with TRBD1 matching 9 bases. The length of the CDR3 is 14 residues. Germline V gene data show CDR1 as SGHVS and CDR2 as FQNEAQ. Trimming at V came to 1 base and at J to 5 bases, leaving 2 bases not matched to a gene. As DNA, the CDR3 is TGTGCCAGCAGCTTAGTACAGGGGGCGTATGGCTACACCTTC. Protein sequence: CASSLVQGAYGYTF.

The chain carries TRBV28 and TRBJ2-7, with 7 bases lining up with TRBD2. V was clipped by 7 bases and J by 2 bases; unmatched bases: 11. Germline CDR1 reads MDHEN; CDR2 reads SYDVKM. This CDR3 region has 15 residues. CDR3: CASTPGTISAYEQYF. In nucleotides, the CDR3 is TGTGCCAGCACCCCCGGGACTATTTCAGCCTACGAGCAGTACTTC. The full variable domain, rest sourced from reference TRBV28 and TRBJ2-7, is DVKVTQSSRYLVKRTGEKVFLECVQDMDHENMFWYRQDPGLGLRLIYFSYDVKMKEKGDIPEGYSVSREKKERFSLILESASTNQTSMYLCASTPGTISAYEQYFGPGTRLTVT.

The V call is TRBV27, the J call TRBJ1-2; no clear D. V gave up 1 base and J gave up 4 bases, with 13 bases separating them. CDR1 and CDR2 from the germline V gene are MNHEY and SMNVEV (reference sequence). The CDR3 extends over 15 amino acids. Here the CDR3 reads CASSLYSAMPYGYTF. Written as DNA, the CDR3 is TGTGCCAGCAGTTTATATAGCGCCATGCCCTATGGCTACACCTTC.

This chain joins TRBV19 and TRBJ2-1; 7 nucleotides line up with TRBD2. The V gene's germline CDR1 is LNHDA and CDR2 SQIVND (reference sequence). The CDR3 totals 15 residues. V shed 10 bases, J shed 3 bases, and the junction held 12 bases outside the gene matches. DNA of the CDR3: TGTGCCACCCACCCGAGCGGGACCAACTACAATGAGCAGTTCTTC. Translation gives CATHPSGTNYNEQFF.

This chain connects TRBV2 to TRBJ1-4; unclear D gene. CDR1 is SNHLY and CDR2 is FYNNEI in the germline V gene. V was cut by 3 bases and J by 4 bases, with 21 bases left in between. The CDR3 consists of 18 residues. CDR3 sequence (DNA): TGTGCCAGCAGTGATGGTACGGTATTCCCGGAGCATAATGAAAAACTGTTTTTT. It translates to CASSDGTVFPEHNEKLFF. Full variable domain (missing parts from reference TRBV2 and TRBJ1-4): EPEVTQTPSHQVTQMGQEVILRCVPISNHLYFYWYRQILGQKVEFLVSFYNNEISEKSEIFDDQFSVERPDGSNFTLKIRSTKLEDSAMYFCASSDGTVFPEHNEKLFFGSGTQLSVL.

This clone appeared a single time. This rearrangement joins TRBV7-9 to TRBJ2-3, with 9 bases aligning to TRBD1. This CDR3 comprises 17 residues. Germline assignment: CDR1 SEHNR and CDR2 FQNEAQ (reference sequence). V shed 4 bases and J 2 bases; nucleotides not matched to a gene: 10. The CDR3: CASSSTLGQGATDTQYF. The CDR3 DNA sequence: TGTGCCAGCAGCTCCACGCTGGGACAGGGTGCCACAGATACGCAGTATTTT.

The chain carries TRBV4-1 and TRBJ2-3; 7 nucleotides line up with TRBD1. V shed 0 bases, J shed 1 base, and the junction held 1 base outside the gene matches. Germline assignment: CDR1 MGHRA and CDR2 YSYEKL. The CDR3 extends over 15 amino acids. The CDR3 here is CASSQEDRGTDTQYF. The DNA for the CDR3 is TGCGCCAGCAGCCAAGAAGACAGGGGCACAGATACGCAGTATTTT.

The gene calls are TRBV6-1 and TRBJ2-3; D possibly corresponds to TRBD2 (5 bases). Germline CDR1 reads MNHNS; CDR2 reads SASEGT. V was cut by 6 bases and J by 4 bases, with 5 bases left in between. The CDR3 consists of 11 residues. In DNA form, the CDR3 reads TGTGCCAGCAGGAGGGCAGATACGCAGTATTTT. Translation: CASRRADTQYF.

The rearrangement links TRBV10-3 to TRBJ2-7; 7 bases line up with TRBD2. Germline V gene sequence: CDR1 ENHRY, CDR2 SYGVKD. This CDR3 is built from 12 residues. J lost 10 bases, V lost 2 bases, and 5 bases had no gene match. The CDR3 sequence is CAISETAGEQYF. CDR3 bases: TGTGCCATCAGTGAGACGGCGGGGGAACAGTACTTC.

V usage is TRBV28 and J usage is TRBJ2-3, with D possibly TRBD2 on 6 matching bases. Between the trimmed V and J ends, which lost 6 bases and 5 bases, there was a span of 21 bases. The CDR3 extends over 16 amino acids. CDR1 MDHEN and CDR2 SYDVKM come from the germline V gene. CDR3 nucleotides: TGTGCCAGCAGCCCATGGGGGGACGGGGATGAAGATACGCAGTATTTT. The encoded protein is CASSPWGDGDEDTQYF. The complete variable domain, with remaining parts taken from reference TRBV28 and TRBJ2-3, reads DVKVTQSSRYLVKRTGEKVFLECVQDMDHENMFWYRQDPGLGLRLIYFSYDVKMKEKGDIPEGYSVSREKKERFSLILESASTNQTSMYLCASSPWGDGDEDTQYFGPGTRLTVL.

The chain uses TRBV5-5 and TRBJ1-1; a weak D match, TRBD1 (5 bases). Germline V gene lookup returns CDR1 SGHKS and CDR2 YYEKEE (reference sequence). Trimming removed 0 bases at V and 5 bases at J, with 11 bases between. CDR3 length equals 14 residues. CDR3 sequence: CASSLEAGMTEAFF. CDR3 nucleotides: TGTGCCAGCAGCTTGGAGGCAGGGATGACTGAAGCTTTCTTT.

This clone appeared a few times. This sequence joins TRBV29-1 and TRBJ1-2; a weak D match, TRBD1 (6 bases). V gave up 6 bases and J gave up 7 bases, with 12 bases separating them. The length of the CDR3 is 11 residues. Germline CDR1 is SQVTM and CDR2 is ANQGSEA. The CDR3 reads CSVRAGAGYTF. The CDR3 region has the DNA TGCAGCGTCAGGGCAGGGGCTGGCTACACCTTC.